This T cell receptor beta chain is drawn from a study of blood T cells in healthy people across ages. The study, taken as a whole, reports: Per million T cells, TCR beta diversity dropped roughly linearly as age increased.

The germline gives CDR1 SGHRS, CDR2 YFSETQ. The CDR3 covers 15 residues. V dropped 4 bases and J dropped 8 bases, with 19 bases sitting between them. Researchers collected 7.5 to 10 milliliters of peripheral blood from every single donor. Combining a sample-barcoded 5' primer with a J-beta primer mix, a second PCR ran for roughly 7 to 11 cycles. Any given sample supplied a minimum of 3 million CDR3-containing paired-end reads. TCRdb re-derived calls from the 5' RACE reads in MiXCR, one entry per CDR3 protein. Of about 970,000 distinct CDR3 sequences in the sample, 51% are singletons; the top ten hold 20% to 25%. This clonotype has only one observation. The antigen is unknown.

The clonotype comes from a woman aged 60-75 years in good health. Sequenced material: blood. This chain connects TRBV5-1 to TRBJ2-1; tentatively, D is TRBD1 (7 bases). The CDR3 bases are TGCGCCAGCAGCGCGGGACAGATCGTGGGCGATGAGCAGTTCTTC. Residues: CASSAGQIVGDEQFF.